This TCR beta chain comes out of a study of blood T cell repertoires in COVID-19. Study overall: T cells, B-cell-depleted T cells, or PBMCs provided the cDNA or gDNA that served as material.

In germline, CDR1 is MNHEY, CDR2 SVGEGT. CDR3 size: 14 residues. The V gene lost 7 bases and the J gene lost 1 base, with 13 bases spanning the gap. The repertoire was sequenced with immunoSEQ multiplex PCR; TCRdb's copy has only in-frame clones and lacks some. The sample records around 300,000 clones, 70% to 90% being singletons. The specimen sequenced was peripheral blood. This clonotype originated in a woman aged 50 to 60 with active or convalescent COVID-19. The chain recombines TRBV6-2 or TRBV6-3 with TRBJ1-1; D gene ambiguous. This CDR3 is CASIPWAGNTEAFF. CDR3 sequence (DNA): TGTGCCAGCATCCCATGGGCGGGGAACACTGAAGCTTTCTTT.